These 11 T cell receptor beta chains were sequenced from one sample in a study of regulatory T cells in long-lasting Graves disease. Time point denoted: persistent/refractory GD, antithyroid drugs over 5 years with positive TRAb. From PBMCs, RNA was extracted and then used to make the TCR library. In building TCR beta libraries, iRepertoire HTBI primers were used together with Arm-PCR of CDR3 regions. TCRdb re-called the multiplex PCR reads with MiXCR, one entry per CDR3 protein. The profile shows approximately 400,000 distinct CDR3 sequences, roughly 20% of them singletons. The sample was peripheral blood mononuclear cells (PBMCs), taken when the disease was refractory, from a patient treated with antithyroid drugs. The receptors originated from a female donor with Graves disease.

The rearrangement links TRBV6-1 to TRBJ1-5; a weak D match, TRBD1 (6 bases). V was clipped by 9 bases and J by 6 bases, with 18 bases between them. Per germline, CDR1 MNHNS and CDR2 SASEGT. The CDR3 consists of 14 residues. CDR3 nucleotides: TGTGCCAGTAGGCCACAGGGCAGGGGTCAGCCCCAGCATTTT. Protein sequence: CASRPQGRGQPQHF.

This clonotype was recorded a few times. V is TRBV10-3 and J is TRBJ1-1; D is possibly TRBD1 (5 bases). Germline CDR1 and CDR2: ENHRY and SYGVKD. CDR3 length: 14 amino acids. Trimming shortened V by 4 bases and J by 7 bases, and 16 bases separated the two germline ends. CDR3 loop: CAISGRQPENEAFF. The CDR3, as DNA: TGTGCCATCAGTGGGAGACAGCCCGAGAATGAAGCTTTCTTT.

This clonotype was recorded a few times. The V call is TRBV20-1, the J call TRBJ2-5; the D gene is possibly TRBD1 (6 bases). V dropped 5 bases and J dropped 3 bases, with 19 bases sitting between them. In germline, CDR1 is DFQATT, CDR2 SNEGSKA (reference sequence). This CDR3 has 15 residues. The CDR3 bases are TGCAGTGCTTGCCCGGGAATTGGGGACAAAGAGACCCAGTACTTC. Its translation is CSACPGIGDKETQYF.

This clonotype was counted only a few times. The chain couples TRBV10-3 to TRBJ2-5; the match to TRBD2 covers 8 bases. The CDR3 runs to 14 residues. V was pared by 8 bases and J by 6 bases, with 11 bases of the junction left unmatched. Germline CDR1 ENHRY, CDR2 SYGVKD. CDR3 in amino acids: CAIGSGLAAQTQYF. The CDR3 coding sequence is TGTGCCATCGGCTCTGGACTAGCCGCACAGACCCAGTACTTC.

This clonotype has just a few counts. The rearrangement joins TRBV7-2 to TRBJ1-1; 8 bases fit TRBD1. The V segment lost 1 base and the J segment 2 bases; nucleotides outside the gene matches: 12. Germline CDR1 and CDR2: SGHTA and FQGNSA. This CDR3 contains 18 residues. The DNA for the CDR3 is TGTGCCAGCAGCTTAGATCCCCCGACAGGGGCTCAAAACACTGAAGCTTTCTTT. As protein: CASSLDPPTGAQNTEAFF.

Only a few counts were recorded for this clonotype. V and J are TRBV7-3 and TRBJ2-1; 14 nucleotides match TRBD2. The CDR3 runs to 18 residues. J lost 7 bases, V lost 2 bases, and 10 bases had no gene match. Germline CDR1 is SGHTA and CDR2 is FQGTGA. CDR3 protein: CASSLHGTSGSFRNEQFF. For the CDR3, the DNA is TGTGCCAGCAGCTTACATGGGACTAGCGGGAGTTTTAGGAATGAGCAGTTCTTC.

This clonotype appeared a few times. The CDR3 is CAWSVFRTSSSGNTIYF. Written as DNA, the CDR3 is TGTGCCTGGAGTGTTTTTCGGACGTCTAGCTCTGGAAACACCATATATTTT. The genes are TRBV30 and TRBJ1-3, with D unresolved. The length of the CDR3 is 17 residues. Between the trimmed V and J ends, which lost 0 bases and 0 bases, there was a span of 15 bases. Germline CDR1 is GTSNPN and CDR2 is SVGIG (reference sequence).

The chain joins TRBV5-8 to TRBJ2-5; TRBD1 agrees at 12 bases. Germline trimming cut 0 bases from V and 4 bases from J; bases unmatched to any gene: 7. The CDR3 contains 17 residues. The V gene's germline CDR1 is SGHTS and CDR2 YDEGEE. The CDR3 DNA follows: TGTGCCAGCAGCTTGGGGTTCGGGGACAGGGGGCGAGAGACCCAGTACTTC. Protein product: CASSLGFGDRGRETQYF. Complete variable domain (other parts from reference TRBV5-8 and TRBJ2-5): EAGVTQSPTHLIKTRGQQATLRCSPISGHTSVYWYQQALGLGLQFLLWYDEGEERNRGNFPPRFSGRQFPNYSSELNVNALELEDSALYLCASSLGFGDRGRETQYFGPGTRLLVL.

This clonotype was seen at least ten times. The CDR3 loop reads CASRPFSDDGYTF. The DNA of the CDR3 is TGTGCCAGCAGGCCCTTTAGTGACGACGGCTACACCTTC. The J gene is TRBJ1-2, the V gene TRBV6-1; D uncertain. This CDR3 region has 13 residues. V was cut by 6 bases and J by 8 bases, with 16 bases left in between. The germline V gene encodes CDR1 MNHNS and CDR2 SASEGT.

This clonotype was picked up many times. The chain has TRBV2 and TRBJ2-7; a weak D match, TRBD1 (5 bases). This CDR3 spans 16 amino acids. Trimming pared 6 bases from V and 2 bases from J, leaving 20 bases between. CDR1 is SNHLY and CDR2 is FYNNEI in the germline V gene. CDR3 in DNA: TGTGCCAGCAGGCCAGGGTCCCTCTCACTTCCCTACGAGCAGTACTTC. It is translated as CASRPGSLSLPYEQYF.

The rearrangement links TRBV7-8 to TRBJ2-7, with TRBD2 identical over 15 bases. Germline CDR1 is SGHVS and CDR2 is FQNEAQ. The junction had 10 bases not matched to a gene; V was cut back by 4 bases and J by 3 bases. The CDR3 totals 18 residues. The CDR3 DNA reads as TGTGCCAGCAGCTCGACTGGGACTAGCGGGAGGCCGGGCTACGAGCAGTACTTC. This encodes CASSSTGTSGRPGYEQYF. The full variable domain, in which reference TRBV7-8 and TRBJ2-7 provide the parts outside the CDR3, is GAGVSQSPRYKVAKRGQDVALRCDPISGHVSLFWYQQALGQGPEFLTYFQNEAQLDKSGLPSDRFFAERPEGSVSTLKIQRTQQEDSAVYLCASSSTGTSGRPGYEQYFGPGTRLTVT.